What follows are 26 T cell receptor beta chains derived from one specimen sequenced in a study of identical twins. TCRdb independently ran MiXCR on the 5' RACE reads; one entry per CDR3 protein. There are more than 1.5 million distinct CDR3 sequences in the sample; less than 40% occur only once, and approximately 0.29% lies in the top ten. The specimen sequenced was cord blood. The origin of the receptors is a newborn girl in good health.

This clonotype was picked up a small number of times. The CDR3 coding sequence is TGTGCCAGCTCACCATCACGACAGGGGAACTATGGCTACACCTTC. Amino acid sequence: CASSPSRQGNYGYTF. The V call is TRBV18, the J call TRBJ1-2; TRBD1 agrees at 8 bases. This CDR3 has 15 residues. V was clipped by 2 bases and J by 2 bases; unmatched bases: 4. The germline V gene encodes CDR1 KGHSH and CDR2 LQKENI.

This clonotype was detected a few times. The chain recombines TRBV4-1 with TRBJ1-6, with D possibly TRBD1 on 5 matching bases. The CDR3 has 15 amino acids. Looked up from germline, CDR1 is MGHRA and CDR2 is YSYEKL. V lost 1 base and J lost 3, with 7 bases in between. The CDR3: CASSQGGVYNSPLHF. The CDR3 region has the DNA TGCGCCAGCAGCCAAGGAGGGGTCTATAATTCACCCCTCCACTTT.

About this clonotype itself: At one boundary the junction diverges from the germline segment, which might be a read error. The V gene is TRBV28, the J gene TRBJ2-7; weak D call: TRBD2 (6 bases). Germline lookup yields CDR1 MDHEN and CDR2 SYDVKM. This CDR3 spans 15 amino acids. The DNA of the CDR3 is TGTGCCAGCAGTATCCTAGCTAGCGCCTCCTGCGAGCAGTACTTC. Its translation: CASSILASASCEQYF.

This clonotype has a handful of counts. The rearrangement uses TRBV12-3 or TRBV12-4 and TRBJ2-1; unclear D gene. CDR3 length: 13 residues. V lost 5 bases to trimming and J lost 6 bases, with 11 bases between them. The CDR3 DNA follows: TGTGCCAGCAGTCTCCGGTCAGTCAATGAGCAGTTCTTC. Amino acids: CASSLRSVNEQFF.

V gene TRBV13 combines with J gene TRBJ1-5; D not resolved. CDR3 length: 19 amino acids. Germline V gene sequence: CDR1 PRHDT, CDR2 FYEKMQ (reference sequence). Trimming removed 5 bases from V and 0 bases from J, with 23 bases in between. The DNA of the CDR3 is TGTGCCAGCAGCCCCAAAGGTGGTATTAGGCGACCTAGCAATCAGCCCCAGCATTTT. Its translation: CASSPKGGIRRPSNQPQHF.

This clonotype was counted a few times. This rearrangement joins TRBV28 to TRBJ1-6; 10 bases line up with TRBD1. Germline assignment: CDR1 MDHEN and CDR2 SYDVKM. The CDR3 is 15 amino acids. V lost 5 bases and J lost 6; bases outside the gene matches: 4. CDR3: CASSVRTGGNSPLHF. The CDR3 nucleotides read TGTGCCAGCAGTGTCCGGACAGGGGGTAATTCACCCCTCCACTTT.

This clonotype was counted a few times. The chain couples TRBV11-1 to TRBJ1-1; no clear D. This CDR3 is 15 amino acids long. Trimming pared 2 bases from V and 1 base from J, leaving 11 bases between. Germline CDR1 SGHAT, CDR2 FQDESV (reference sequence). CDR3 sequence: CASSLKTEGNTEAFF. CDR3 bases: TGTGCCAGCAGCTTAAAGACGGAGGGGAACACTGAAGCTTTCTTT.

This clonotype appeared many times. The chain combines TRBV6-6 with TRBJ2-5; D remains unclear. The J call is uncertain, as TRBJ2-3 better fits the DNA end. Germline loops: CDR1 MNHNY, CDR2 SVGAGI (reference sequence). The CDR3 extends over 12 amino acids. CDR3 loop: CASTPSGETQYF. The CDR3 bases are TGTGCCAGCACGCCAAGTGGCGAGACGCAGTATTTT.

J is TRBJ1-2 and V is TRBV6-1; D not resolved. V was clipped by 4 bases and J by 4 bases, with 13 bases between them. Germline CDR1 reads MNHNS; CDR2 reads SASEGT. The CDR3 length is 14 residues. CDR3 sequence (DNA): TGTGCCAGCAGTGCCAAAGCAGGAGGCTATGGCTACACCTTC. It specifies CASSAKAGGYGYTF.

Only a few counts were recorded for this clonotype. The chain's CDR3 is CASSQLSGGAKNIQYF. Here the CDR3 DNA reads TGCGCCAGCAGCCAATTGAGCGGGGGAGCCAAAAACATTCAGTACTTC. The rearrangement links TRBV4-1 to TRBJ2-4; 8 bases match TRBD2. Losses at the gene ends were 2 bases for V and 0 bases for J; bases not matched to a gene: 3. Germline V CDR1 and CDR2: MGHRA, YSYEKL. The CDR3 loop spans 16 amino acids.

This clonotype has just a few counts. The chain combines TRBV28 with TRBJ2-1; 10 nucleotides align to TRBD2. The end of the DNA fits TRBJ2-7 better, so the J call may be wrong. This CDR3 is 14 amino acids long. Germline assignment: CDR1 MDHEN and CDR2 SYDVKM. CDR3 region: CASSAGGPANEQYF. Written as DNA, the CDR3 is TGTGCCAGTTCAGCGGGAGGGCCGGCCAATGAGCAGTACTTC.

V gene TRBV5-1 combines with J gene TRBJ2-1; 13 bases align to TRBD2. Looked up from germline, CDR1 is SGHRS and CDR2 is YFSETQ. There are 17 residues in the CDR3. Germline trimming cut 0 bases from V and 7 bases from J; bases unmatched to any gene: 7. The CDR3 protein is CASSLAQTSGRRNEQFF. The DNA for the CDR3 is TGCGCCAGCAGCTTGGCCCAGACTAGCGGGAGGAGAAATGAGCAGTTCTTC.

The chain's CDR3 is CSASKPGPSNQPQHF. The CDR3, as DNA: TGCAGTGCCTCAAAACCGGGCCCCAGCAATCAGCCCCAGCATTTT. The chain carries TRBV20-1 and TRBJ1-5; the D is unclear. The CDR3 spans 15 residues. The germline gives CDR1 DFQATT, CDR2 SNEGSKA (reference sequence). Trimming cost V 6 bases and J 1 base, with 16 bases left between them.

Comments on this clonotype: Germline and junction disagree at one end, which may indicate a read error. CDR3 nucleotide sequence: TGCGCCGGCAGCTTGGGCGGAGGGCCCACAGATACGCAGTATTTT. Its protein is CAGSLGGGPTDTQYF. This chain connects TRBV5-1 to TRBJ2-3; perhaps TRBD2 as D (6 bases). This CDR3 is built from 15 residues. Germline CDR1 SGHRS, CDR2 YFSETQ.

The chain has TRBV5-1 and TRBJ2-4; weak D call: TRBD1 (6 bases). Per the germline V gene, CDR1 is SGHRS and CDR2 is YFSETQ. The V end lost 0 bases, the J end lost 2 bases, and 27 bases lay between the germline ends. This CDR3 contains 21 residues. CDR3 in amino acids: CASSLVAFGQRSYPSKNIQYF. The CDR3 coding sequence is TGCGCCAGCAGCTTGGTCGCTTTTGGACAGAGAAGCTATCCTTCCAAAAACATTCAGTACTTC.

This clonotype was seen only once. The chain links TRBV14 to TRBJ1-4; 7 nucleotides match TRBD1. CDR3 size: 14 residues. Germline V gives CDR1 SGHDN, CDR2 FVKESK. V gave up 4 bases and J gave up 14 bases; unmatched junction bases: 13. The CDR3 coding sequence is TGTGCCAGCAGCCCAAGACAGGGAGATGGAGAGCTGTTTTTT. As protein: CASSPRQGDGELFF.

This rearrangement joins TRBV12-3 or TRBV12-4 to TRBJ2-4; 9 positions match TRBD2. The J call could be wrong; TRBJ2-5 is a better fit for the DNA end. The CDR3 has 16 amino acids. CDR3 sequence: CASSLRRASGKETQYF. The CDR3 coding sequence is TGTGCCAGCAGTTTAAGACGGGCTAGCGGGAAAGAGACCCAGTACTTC.

This clonotype was detected a few times. The gene calls are TRBV6-2 or TRBV6-3 and TRBJ2-4, with a weak D call TRBD1 (6 bases). The V and J ends lost 4 bases and 7 bases respectively, with 11 bases between them. The CDR3 is 13 amino acids. Looked up from germline, CDR1 is MNHEY and CDR2 is SVGEGT. The CDR3 DNA sequence: TGTGCCAGCAGTTTGGGGGCCGGTAACATTCAGTACTTC. Amino acids: CASSLGAGNIQYF.

This clonotype was detected only a few times. This chain uses TRBV9 with TRBJ2-7; 9 bases align to TRBD2. The CDR3 has 15 amino acids. Trimming at V came to 0 bases and at J to 7 bases, leaving 8 bases not matched to a gene. Germline V gene lookup returns CDR1 SGDLS and CDR2 YYNGEE. CDR3 nucleotide sequence: TGTGCCAGCAGCGTAGTGGCTAGCGGGGACTGGGAGCAGTACTTC. Translating gives CASSVVASGDWEQYF.

This chain uses TRBV2 with TRBJ2-2; 9 bases are a match to TRBD1. J lost 9 bases, V lost 5 bases, and 7 bases had no gene match. CDR1 and CDR2 (germline): SNHLY, FYNNEI. This CDR3 region has 14 residues. The CDR3 region is CASSLQGASRELFF. The CDR3 region has the DNA TGTGCCAGCAGTCTACAGGGGGCGAGTAGGGAGCTGTTTTTT.

This clonotype was observed a few times. The chain joins TRBV7-8 to TRBJ2-4; 8 bases map to TRBD1. Germline V lookup: CDR1 SGHVS, CDR2 FQNEAQ. The CDR3 covers 15 residues. V was pared by 5 bases and J by 0 bases, with 3 bases of the junction left unmatched. The CDR3 region has the DNA TGTGCCAGCAGCATCAGGGGGCTAGCCAAAAACATTCAGTACTTC. This translates into CASSIRGLAKNIQYF.

The V and J genes are TRBV10-3 and TRBJ2-1; unclear D gene. The CDR3 has 13 residues. V was cut by 2 bases and J by 4 bases, with 6 bases left in between. Germline V lookup: CDR1 ENHRY, CDR2 SYGVKD. Here the CDR3 DNA reads TGTGCCATCAGTGAGACTATTTACAATGAGCAGTTCTTC. Translation: CAISETIYNEQFF.

This clonotype was detected a few times. The rearrangement uses TRBV10-3 and TRBJ2-5; 10 bases line up with TRBD1. The CDR3 totals 16 residues. The V gene end was trimmed by 2 bases and the J gene end by 4 bases; junction bases not matched to a gene: 7. Per germline, CDR1 ENHRY and CDR2 SYGVKD. CDR3 sequence reads: CAISERGTGAGETQYF. The CDR3 coding sequence is TGTGCCATCAGTGAGAGAGGGACAGGGGCGGGAGAGACCCAGTACTTC.

This clonotype was recorded a few times. The chain carries TRBV7-2 and TRBJ2-3, with TRBD2 matching 11 bases. Trimming took 3 bases from V and 7 from J; bases not matched to a gene: 9. Germline CDR1 and CDR2: SGHTA and FQGNSA. This CDR3 region has 16 residues. DNA for the CDR3: TGTGCCAGCAGCTTTAGTCTAGCGGGGGGTCGAAATACGCAGTATTTT. It encodes CASSFSLAGGRNTQYF.

This clonotype was recorded at least ten times. The chain has TRBV6-6 and TRBJ1-2, with TRBD1 as a possible D gene (5 bases). The CDR3 has 14 amino acids. Germline V CDR1 and CDR2: MNHNY, SVGAGI (reference sequence). V gave up 7 bases and J gave up 4 bases, with 16 bases separating them. The CDR3 DNA is TGTGCCAGCAAGGTCGGGGAGGGGATCTATGGCTACACCTTC. Its translation is CASKVGEGIYGYTF.

The sample holds one count of this clonotype. The chain links TRBV5-1 to TRBJ2-3, with 14 bases that match TRBD2. The V and J ends lost 5 bases and 5 bases, in that order; junction bases with no gene match: 7. The V gene's germline CDR1 is SGHRS and CDR2 YFSETQ. This CDR3 spans 16 amino acids. The chain's CDR3 is CASSKGLAGGVDTQYF. CDR3 coding DNA: TGCGCCAGCAGTAAAGGACTAGCGGGAGGTGTAGATACGCAGTATTTT.